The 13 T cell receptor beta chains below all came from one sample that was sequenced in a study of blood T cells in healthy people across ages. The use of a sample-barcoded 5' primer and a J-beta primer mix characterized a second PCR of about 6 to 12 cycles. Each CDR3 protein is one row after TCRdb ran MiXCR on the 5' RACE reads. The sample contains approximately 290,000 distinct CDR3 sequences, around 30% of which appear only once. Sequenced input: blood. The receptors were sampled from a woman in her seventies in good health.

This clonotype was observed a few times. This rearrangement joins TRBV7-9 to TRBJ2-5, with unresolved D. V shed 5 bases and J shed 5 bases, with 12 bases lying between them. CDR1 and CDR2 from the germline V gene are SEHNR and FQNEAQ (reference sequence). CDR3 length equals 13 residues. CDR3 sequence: CASSLRMGETQYF. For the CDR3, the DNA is TGTGCCAGCAGCCTACGGATGGGTGAGACCCAGTACTTC.

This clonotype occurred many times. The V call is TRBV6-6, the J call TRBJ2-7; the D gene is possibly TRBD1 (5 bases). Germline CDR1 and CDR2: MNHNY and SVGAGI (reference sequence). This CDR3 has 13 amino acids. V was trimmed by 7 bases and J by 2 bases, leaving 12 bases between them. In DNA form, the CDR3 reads TGTGCCAGCAAACAGGACGGTCCCTACGAGCAGTACTTC. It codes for CASKQDGPYEQYF.

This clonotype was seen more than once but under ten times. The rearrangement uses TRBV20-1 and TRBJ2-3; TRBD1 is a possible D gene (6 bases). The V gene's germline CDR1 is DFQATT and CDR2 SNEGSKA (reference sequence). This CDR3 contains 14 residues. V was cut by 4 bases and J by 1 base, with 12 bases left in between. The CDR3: CSATRRQGTDTQYF. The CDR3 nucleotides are TGCAGTGCTACCCGGAGACAGGGCACAGATACGCAGTATTTT.

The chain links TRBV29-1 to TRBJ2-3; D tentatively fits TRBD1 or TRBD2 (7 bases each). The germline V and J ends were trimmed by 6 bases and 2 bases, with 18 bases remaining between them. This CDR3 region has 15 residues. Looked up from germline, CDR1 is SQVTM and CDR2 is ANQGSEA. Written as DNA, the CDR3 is TGCAGCGTAAAGACCCCAGGGGGGGACACAGATACGCAGTATTTT. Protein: CSVKTPGGDTDTQYF.

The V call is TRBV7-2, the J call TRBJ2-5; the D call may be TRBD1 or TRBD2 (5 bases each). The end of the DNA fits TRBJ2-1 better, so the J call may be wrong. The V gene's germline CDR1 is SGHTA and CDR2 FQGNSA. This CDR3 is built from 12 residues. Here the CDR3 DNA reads TGTGCCAGCAGGGGGGTTGGCTATGAGCAGTTCTTC. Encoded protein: CASRGVGYEQFF.

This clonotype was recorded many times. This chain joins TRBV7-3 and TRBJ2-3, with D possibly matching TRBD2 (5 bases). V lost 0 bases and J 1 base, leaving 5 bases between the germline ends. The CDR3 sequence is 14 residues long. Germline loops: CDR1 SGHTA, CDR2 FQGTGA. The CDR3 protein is CASSLTSGTDTQYF. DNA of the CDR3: TGTGCCAGCAGCTTAACTAGCGGCACAGATACGCAGTATTTT.

The CDR3 here is CASSPSRSEKLFF. For the CDR3, the DNA is TGTGCCAGCTCACCCAGTAGAAGTGAAAAACTGTTTTTT. The chain uses TRBV18 and TRBJ1-4; no reliable D call. The CDR3 contains 13 residues. Germline loops: CDR1 KGHSH, CDR2 LQKENI. V shed 3 bases and J shed 7 bases, with 9 bases lying between them.

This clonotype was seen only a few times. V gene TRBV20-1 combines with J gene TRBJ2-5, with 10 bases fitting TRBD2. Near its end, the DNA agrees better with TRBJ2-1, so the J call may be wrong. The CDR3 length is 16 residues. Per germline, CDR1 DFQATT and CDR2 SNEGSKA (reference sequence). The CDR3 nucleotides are TGCAGTGCTCGGGACGATAGCGGGAGGAGGATCTATGAGCAGTTCTTC. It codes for CSARDDSGRRIYEQFF.

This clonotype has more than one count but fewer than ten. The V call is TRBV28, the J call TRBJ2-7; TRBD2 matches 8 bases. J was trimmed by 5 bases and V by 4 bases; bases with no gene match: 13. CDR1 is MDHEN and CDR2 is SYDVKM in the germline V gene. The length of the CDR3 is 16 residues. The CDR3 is CASSSNAGTSRDEQYF. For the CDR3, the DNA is TGTGCCAGCAGTTCCAACGCCGGGACTAGTCGGGACGAGCAGTACTTC.

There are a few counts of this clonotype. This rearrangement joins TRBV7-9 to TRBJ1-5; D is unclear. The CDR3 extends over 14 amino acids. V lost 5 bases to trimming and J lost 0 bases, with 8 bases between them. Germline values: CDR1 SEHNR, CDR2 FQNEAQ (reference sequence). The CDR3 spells CASSNLHSNQPQHF. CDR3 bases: TGTGCCAGCAGCAACCTTCATAGCAATCAGCCCCAGCATTTT. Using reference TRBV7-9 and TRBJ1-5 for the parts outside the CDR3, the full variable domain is DTGVSQNPRHKITKRGQNVTFRCDPISEHNRLYWYRQTLGQGPEFLTYFQNEAQLEKSRLLSDRFSAERPKGSFSTLEIQRTEQGDSAMYLCASSNLHSNQPQHFGDGTRLSIL.

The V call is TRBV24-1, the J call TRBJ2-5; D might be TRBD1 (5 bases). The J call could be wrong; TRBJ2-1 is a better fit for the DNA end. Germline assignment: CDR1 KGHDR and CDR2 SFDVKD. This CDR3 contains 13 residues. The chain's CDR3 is CATALDSYNEQFF. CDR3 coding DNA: TGTGCCACCGCCTTAGACAGTTACAATGAGCAGTTCTTC.

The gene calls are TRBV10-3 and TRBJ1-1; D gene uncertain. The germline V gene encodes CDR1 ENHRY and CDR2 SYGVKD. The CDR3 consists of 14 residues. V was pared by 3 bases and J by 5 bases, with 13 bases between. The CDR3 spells CAISEWVMGTEAFF. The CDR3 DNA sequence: TGTGCCATCAGTGAATGGGTGATGGGGACTGAAGCTTTCTTT.

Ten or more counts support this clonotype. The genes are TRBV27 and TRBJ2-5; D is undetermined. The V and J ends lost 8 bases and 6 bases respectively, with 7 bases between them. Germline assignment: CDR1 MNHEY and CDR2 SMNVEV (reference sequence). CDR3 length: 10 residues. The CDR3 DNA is TGTGCCAGCGGCGAGCAGACCCAGTACTTC. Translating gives CASGEQTQYF.